A selection of T cell receptor beta chains follows, all from one sample in a study of response to subunit inactivated influenza vaccine. In TCRdb, the RT-PCR reads were re-called with MiXCR into one record per CDR3 protein. Of about half a million distinct CDR3 sequences in the sample, 11% were seen once. The specimen was PBMCs from blood, collected roughly 47 days after vaccination. These receptors originate from a man in his fifties who received an inactivated influenza vaccine. The CDR3 runs from the conserved cysteine through the conserved F or W. The D gene is left open where the match is weak. A row's size may be missing; if present it is once, few, many or a size class.

v_call,clone_size,j_call,d_call,cdr3_nt,cdr3_aa
TRBV20-1,many,TRBJ2-2,TRBD1,TGCAGTGCTAGGCTACCGGTTACAGGGGGGACCGGGGAGCTGTTTTTT,CSARLPVTGGTGELFF
TRBV4-2,-,TRBJ2-3,-,TGTGCCAGCAGCCAAGGGGGTGCTACAGGGTCGGATACGCAGTATTTT,CASSQGGATGSDTQYF
TRBV28,few,TRBJ2-3,-,TGTGCCGCAGGGGCCCGCAGCACAGATACGCAGTATTTT,CAAGARSTDTQYF
TRBV4-2,-,TRBJ2-1,TRBD2,TGTGCCAGCAGCCAAGATCGGGCCGATTATAGCGGGAGATCCCACAATGAGCAGTTCTTC,CASSQDRADYSGRSHNEQFF
TRBV7-2,few,TRBJ1-5,-,TGTGCCAGCAGCTTCCTCGGCGGGCAGCCCCAGCATTTT,CASSFLGGQPQHF
TRBV20-1,-,TRBJ2-1,-,TGCAGTGCTAGAGATCGCTTGGCCTCCTACAATGAGCAGTTCTTC,CSARDRLASYNEQFF
TRBV20-1,few,TRBJ2-3,-,TGCAGTGCTAGTGTCCTGGGAGGATCAAGCACAGATACGCAGTATTTT,CSASVLGGSSTDTQYF
TRBV12-3/TRBV12-4,-,TRBJ2-5,TRBD2,TGTGCCAGCAATCCGGGACTAGCGGGAGAGACCCAGTACTTC,CASNPGLAGETQYF
TRBV6-5,many,TRBJ2-1,-,TGTGCCAGCAGTTACTCGATAACAGGGGACTATGAGCAGTTCTTC,CASSYSITGDYEQFF
TRBV5-1,-,TRBJ2-1,TRBD1,TGCGCCAGCAGCTTGGCAGTCTGGACAGGGGGGTTCCCGTTCTTC,CASSLAVWTGGFPFF
TRBV5-5,-,TRBJ2-1,TRBD2,TGTGCCAGCAGCTCCCTCTCTAGCGGGGTGTACAATGAGCAGTTCTTC,CASSSLSSGVYNEQFF
TRBV6-1,-,TRBJ2-7,TRBD2,TGTGCCAGCAGTGACCTAGCGGGGGATGGATACGAGCAGTACTTC,CASSDLAGDGYEQYF
TRBV5-1,many,TRBJ1-2,TRBD1,TGCGCCAGCAGCTTGGCTTCGCCGGGACAGGGAAGGGGCTACACCTTC,CASSLASPGQGRGYTF
TRBV4-3,few,TRBJ1-1,-,TGCGCCAGCAGCCAAGATCATGTCACTCCAAAAGGAGCTTTCTTT,CASSQDHVTPKGAFF
TRBV5-5,many,TRBJ2-4,-,TGTGCCAGCAGCCGAAATCTTCCCCCGGGCATTCAGTACTTC,CASSRNLPPGIQYF
TRBV12-3/TRBV12-4,many,TRBJ2-2,-,TGTGCCAGCAGTTCCTTGAGAGGGGCAGCACTCACCGGGGAGCTGTTTTTT,CASSSLRGAALTGELFF
TRBV20-1,many,TRBJ2-7,-,TGCAGTGCTAGCCCCCAGGGGAGCTCCTACGAGCAGTACTTC,CSASPQGSSYEQYF
TRBV12-3/TRBV12-4,-,TRBJ2-7,TRBD1,TGTGCCACCTCAATGGGACAGGGGACCTACGAGCAGTACTTC,CATSMGQGTYEQYF
TRBV7-9,few,TRBJ2-7,-,TGTGCCAGCAGCTCCCTCCAGGGTGCGGGTTACGAGCAGTACTTC,CASSSLQGAGYEQYF
TRBV5-1,many,TRBJ2-2,-,TGCGCCAGCAGCTTGGACAGGGAGACCGGGGAGCTGTTTTTT,CASSLDRETGELFF
TRBV24-1,-,TRBJ2-5,-,TGTGCCACCAGCGACCCGGGGCGCGGAGAGACCCAGTACTTC,CATSDPGRGETQYF
TRBV12-3/TRBV12-4,many,TRBJ1-6,TRBD1,TGTGCCAGCAGTGGACAGGGGTTCAATTCACCCCTCCACTTT,CASSGQGFNSPLHF
TRBV6-5,-,TRBJ2-7,-,TGTGCCAGCAGTTACGATCTCAGGAGCTCCTACGAGCAGTACTTC,CASSYDLRSSYEQYF
TRBV20-1,-,TRBJ1-1,TRBD1,TGCAGTGCTAGAGCGCGCAGGGGGGGCACTGAAGCTTTCTTT,CSARARRGGTEAFF
TRBV15,many,TRBJ2-1,TRBD2,TGTGCCACCAGCAGAGCGCGGACTAGCCGGCCCTACAATGAGCAGTTCTTC,CATSRARTSRPYNEQFF
TRBV7-8,few,TRBJ2-7,-,TGTGCCAGCAGCTTTAGGTCTGAGACCTACGAGCAGTACTTC,CASSFRSETYEQYF
TRBV4-2,many,TRBJ2-3,TRBD2,TGTGCCAGCAGCCAGGGACTAGCGGGAGTTGAAGATACGCAGTATTTT,CASSQGLAGVEDTQYF
TRBV2,few,TRBJ2-7,-,TGTGCCACGTACCGGGGCGACGAGCAGTACTTC,CATYRGDEQYF
TRBV5-5,-,TRBJ1-5,-,TGTGCCAGCAGCTTGGGGACTTCCAGGGGCAATCAGCCCCAGCATTTT,CASSLGTSRGNQPQHF
TRBV27,few,TRBJ2-1,TRBD2,TGTGCCAGCAGTGTTCCGGGACTAGAGGGAAACAATGAGCAGTTCTTC,CASSVPGLEGNNEQFF
TRBV20-1,-,TRBJ2-7,TRBD1,TGCAGTGCTAGCCTGGGACAGGGCTACGAGCAGTACTTC,CSASLGQGYEQYF
TRBV28,-,TRBJ2-6,-,TGTGCCAGCAGTCCCGCCGGGGCTGGGGCCAACGTCCTGACTTTC,CASSPAGAGANVLTF
TRBV6-5,many,TRBJ1-5,-,TGTGCCAGCAGTTACTCGGGGGGGGCTGGCAATCAGCCCCAGCATTTT,CASSYSGGAGNQPQHF
TRBV6-1,few,TRBJ2-2,TRBD2,TGTGCCAGCAGAAGCGGGAGCCGGAACACCGGGGAGCTGTTTTTT,CASRSGSRNTGELFF
TRBV5-1,-,TRBJ2-7,TRBD1,TGCGCCAGCAGCTTGGACAGGGGAACGGACGAGCAGTACTTC,CASSLDRGTDEQYF
TRBV27,-,TRBJ2-7,TRBD2,TGTGCCAGCAGTCCCAACCTAGCGGGAGGGTCCTACGAGCAGTACTTC,CASSPNLAGGSYEQYF
TRBV3-1,-,TRBJ1-1,-,TGTGCCAGCAGCCAAGCGCTTCAGGGGAACACTGAAGCTTTCTTT,CASSQALQGNTEAFF
TRBV7-2,-,TRBJ1-4,-,TGTGCCAGCAGCCCAGAGGGACATCTCAGAAAACTGTTTTTT,CASSPEGHLRKLFF
TRBV20-1,many,TRBJ2-1,TRBD2,TGCAGTGCTCTTCCGGGACTAGCGGGAGCTGGCAATGAGCAGTTCTTC,CSALPGLAGAGNEQFF
TRBV6-6,many,TRBJ1-6,-,TGTGCCAGCAGTCCGCGCCTAATTCATCCCCTCCACTTT,CASSPRLIHPLHF
TRBV5-1,-,TRBJ2-5,TRBD1,TGCGCCAGCAGTCTTGTAGTGACAGGGGGGACCCAGTACTTC,CASSLVVTGGTQYF
TRBV6-5,-,TRBJ1-4,-,TGTGCCAGCAGTTACATAGGGACGGAGAATGAAAAACTGTTTTTT,CASSYIGTENEKLFF
TRBV6-5,few,TRBJ1-2,-,TGTGCCAGCAGTTACTCCTCGACCTATGGCTACACCTTC,CASSYSSTYGYTF
TRBV20-1,many,TRBJ2-1,-,TGCAGTGCTCCAACAATTAATAATGAGCAGTTCTTC,CSAPTINNEQFF
TRBV5-1,-,TRBJ2-7,-,TGCGCCAGCAGCTTGGTGGGGGTTAACTACGAGCAGTACTTC,CASSLVGVNYEQYF